The 19 T cell receptor beta chains below all came from one sample that was sequenced in a study of blood T cell repertoires in COVID-19. Here immunoSEQ multiplex PCR was the method, and the copy in TCRdb shows in-frame clones only, minus some. The profile covers some 260,000 clones, with 65% to 85% appearing a single time and roughly 4% taken by the ten largest. Sequencing was performed on peripheral blood. The receptors were sampled from a woman in her 40s with active or convalescent COVID-19.

This clone was recorded once. The chain has TRBV15 and TRBJ2-1; 8 positions agree with TRBD2. CDR1 LNHNV and CDR2 YYDKDF come from the germline V gene (reference sequence). The V segment lost 6 bases and the J segment 5 bases; nucleotides outside the gene matches: 9. The CDR3 is made up of 15 amino acids. Here the CDR3 reads CATRSRRGVHNEQFF. The CDR3 DNA reads as TGTGCCACCAGGTCCCGGCGGGGGGTACACAATGAGCAGTTCTTC. The full variable domain, rest sourced from reference TRBV15 and TRBJ2-1, is DAMVIQNPRYQVTQFGKPVTLSCSQTLNHNVMYWYQQKSSQAPKLLFHYYDKDFNNEADTPDNFQSRRPNTSFCFLDIRSPGLGDTAMYLCATRSRRGVHNEQFFGPGTRLTVL.

V gene TRBV19 combines with J gene TRBJ2-4; TRBD1 agrees at 8 bases. The germline V gene encodes CDR1 LNHDA and CDR2 SQIVND (reference sequence). V shed 8 bases, J shed 8 bases, and the junction held 8 bases outside the gene matches. CDR3 size: 13 residues. The CDR3 DNA is TGTGCCAGTTCTCGACAGGGGAGTTACATTCAGTACTTC. Translated, it gives CASSRQGSYIQYF.

This clone has more than one count but fewer than ten. This chain joins TRBV20-1 and TRBJ2-3; 7 nucleotides match TRBD2. This CDR3 contains 17 residues. Germline CDR1 reads DFQATT; CDR2 reads SNEGSKA (reference sequence). Losses at the gene ends were 3 bases for V and 1 base for J; bases not matched to a gene: 13. DNA of the CDR3: TGCAGTGCTAGTACCGCGGGGAGGGTGATCGGCACAGATACGCAGTATTTT. Translation: CSASTAGRVIGTDTQYF.

The chain links TRBV2 to TRBJ1-6, with unresolved D. Germline CDR1 and CDR2: SNHLY and FYNNEI. The CDR3 runs to 14 residues. V dropped 7 bases and J dropped 7 bases, with 14 bases sitting between them. The CDR3 DNA follows: TGTGCCAGCATGGGAGGGATCCTAAATTCACCCCTCCACTTT. Protein product: CASMGGILNSPLHF. Drawing the rest from reference TRBV2 and TRBJ1-6, the complete variable domain is EPEVTQTPSHQVTQMGQEVILRCVPISNHLYFYWYRQILGQKVEFLVSFYNNEISEKSEIFDDQFSVERPDGSNFTLKIRSTKLEDSAMYFCASMGGILNSPLHFGNGTRLTVT.

The chain is built from TRBV5-6 and TRBJ2-7, with TRBD1 matching over 7 bases. CDR1 is SGHDT, CDR2 YYEEEE, per germline. With V trimmed by 2 bases and J by 3 bases, 8 bases remained unmatched. This CDR3 contains 15 residues. The CDR3 DNA follows: TGTGCCAGCAGCTTTCGGCAGGGGGTCAACTACGAGCAGTACGTC. It translates to CASSFRQGVNYEQYV.

V gene TRBV29-1 combines with J gene TRBJ1-5, with D maybe TRBD1 (5 bases). Trimming took off 4 bases at V and 4 bases at J, with 11 bases between the two ends. The CDR3 totals 13 residues. Per germline, CDR1 SQVTM and CDR2 ANQGSEA. Here the CDR3 DNA reads TGCAGCGTTGCGTGGGGGGTGAATCAGCCCCAGCATTTT. It yields the protein CSVAWGVNQPQHF.

The CDR3 reads CAWSVFQGNQPQHF. In nucleotides, the CDR3 is TGTGCCTGGAGTGTATTCCAGGGAAATCAGCCCCAGCATTTT. This chain links TRBV30 with TRBJ1-5; D might be TRBD1 (5 bases). CDR3 length: 14 residues. CDR1 is GTSNPN, CDR2 SVGIG, per germline (reference sequence). V was clipped by 0 bases and J by 4 bases, with 10 bases between them.

V is TRBV5-8 and J is TRBJ1-5; 8 bases map to TRBD1. Germline V lookup: CDR1 SGHTS, CDR2 YDEGEE. V dropped 4 bases and J dropped 6; count of bases not matched to a gene: 6. The CDR3 is 14 residues long. CDR3 sequence reads: CASSARQGSQPQHF. The CDR3 nucleotides read TGTGCCAGCAGCGCCCGACAGGGGAGTCAGCCCCAGCATTTT.

Notes on this clone: A junction end diverges from the germline sequence, so it may reflect a read error. The rearrangement links TRBV7-2 to TRBJ1-2, with 7 bases aligning to TRBD1. The germline V gene encodes CDR1 SGHTA and CDR2 FQGNSA. The CDR3 sequence is 11 residues long. The CDR3 sequence is CASSRQGSKAF. The CDR3 DNA reads as TGTGCCAGCAGCCGACAGGGATCAAAGGCCTTC. The full variable domain, completed using reference TRBV7-2 and TRBJ1-2, is GAGVSQSPSNKVTEKGKDVELRCDPISGHTALYWYRQSLGQGLEFLIYFQGNSAPDKSGLPSDRFSAERTGGSVSTLTIQRTQQEDSAVYLCASSRQGSKAFGSGTRLTVV.

This clone occurred once. The chain recombines TRBV6-5 with TRBJ1-1; D gene unclear. This CDR3 region has 12 residues. V gave up 5 bases and J gave up 5 bases, with 9 bases separating them. The germline V gene encodes CDR1 MNHEY and CDR2 SVGAGI. Here the CDR3 DNA reads TGTGCCAGCAGTCGTGCCGGGACTGAAGCTTTCTTT. Translation gives CASSRAGTEAFF.

The chain carries TRBV28 and TRBJ1-1; D unclear. V lost 8 bases, J lost 4 bases, and 17 bases lay in between. The CDR3 length is 14 residues. Per the germline V gene, CDR1 is MDHEN and CDR2 is SYDVKM. The CDR3 here is CASWARRRGTEAFF. The CDR3 DNA reads as TGTGCCAGCTGGGCGCGGAGGCGCGGCACTGAAGCTTTCTTT. Drawing the rest from reference TRBV28 and TRBJ1-1, the complete variable domain is DVKVTQSSRYLVKRTGEKVFLECVQDMDHENMFWYRQDPGLGLRLIYFSYDVKMKEKGDIPEGYSVSREKKERFSLILESASTNQTSMYLCASWARRRGTEAFFGQGTRLTVV.

This clone was found a few times. The V and J genes are TRBV3-1 (or the pseudogene TRBV3-2) and TRBJ1-2; tentatively, D is TRBD1 (5 bases). V lost 0 bases and J 6 bases, leaving 14 bases between the germline ends. Germline V gives CDR1 LGHDT, CDR2 YNNKEL (reference sequence). This CDR3 region has 15 residues. CDR3 bases: TGTGCCAGCAGCCAAGATCATCAGGGCTGGAATGGCTACACCTTC. Translated, it gives CASSQDHQGWNGYTF.

This chain joins TRBV2 and TRBJ1-4; TRBD1 matches 11 bases. The V segment lost 6 bases and the J segment 5 bases; nucleotides outside the gene matches: 5. The germline V gene has CDR1 SNHLY and CDR2 FYNNEI. The CDR3 is 15 amino acids. The CDR3 loop is CASRDRDRGNEKLFF. The CDR3 DNA reads TGTGCCAGCAGGGACCGGGACAGGGGGAATGAAAAACTGTTTTTT. Together with reference TRBV2 and TRBJ1-4, the CDR3 gives the full variable domain: EPEVTQTPSHQVTQMGQEVILRCVPISNHLYFYWYRQILGQKVEFLVSFYNNEISEKSEIFDDQFSVERPDGSNFTLKIRSTKLEDSAMYFCASRDRDRGNEKLFFGSGTQLSVL.

For the CDR3, the DNA is TGTGCCAGCAGCTTTAACGGTCCCATGGAGCAGTACGTC. Translation gives CASSFNGPMEQYV. The chain has TRBV5-4 and TRBJ2-7; no definite D call. The V gene's germline CDR1 is SGHNT and CDR2 YYREEE (reference sequence). The CDR3 is 13 residues long. V lost 2 bases to trimming and J lost 7 bases, with 13 bases between them.

This clone was seen more than once but under ten times. V usage is TRBV5-1 and J usage is TRBJ1-2; D unclear. Trimming removed 0 bases from V and 5 bases from J, with 8 bases in between. This CDR3 has 13 residues. Germline V gives CDR1 SGHRS, CDR2 YFSETQ. The CDR3 region has the DNA TGCGCCAGCAGCTTGGGAGGTCCGTATGGCTACACCTTC. Translation gives CASSLGGPYGYTF. Drawing the rest from reference TRBV5-1 and TRBJ1-2, the complete variable domain is KAGVTQTPRYLIKTRGQQVTLSCSPISGHRSVSWYQQTPGQGLQFLFEYFSETQRNKGNFPGRFSGRQFSNSRSEMNVSTLELGDSALYLCASSLGGPYGYTFGSGTRLTVV.

This sequence joins TRBV19 and TRBJ2-2; the D gene is possibly TRBD1 (5 bases). Germline values: CDR1 LNHDA, CDR2 SQIVND (reference sequence). The V end was cut by 3 bases, the J end by 7 bases, with 15 bases between. The CDR3 covers 15 residues. CDR3 DNA: TGTGCCAGTAGTATGGGCAGGGCCCCAAGCGGGGAGCTGTTTTTT. It yields the protein CASSMGRAPSGELFF.

The CDR3 sequence is CASSYLGTSENEQFF. In DNA form, the CDR3 reads TGTGCCAGCAGTTACCTCGGGACTAGCGAGAATGAGCAGTTCTTC. This chain connects TRBV6-5 to TRBJ2-1; TRBD2 matches at 10 bases. From germline, CDR1 is MNHEY and CDR2 SVGAGI. The CDR3 loop spans 15 amino acids. J lost 7 bases, V lost 2 bases, and 5 bases had no gene match.

This clone appeared a few times. Other DNA sequences in the sample encode the same CDR3. The CDR3 nucleotides read TGCGCCAGCAGCTTGGACAGGAACACTGAAGCTTTCTTT. As protein: CASSLDRNTEAFF. V usage is TRBV5-1 and J usage is TRBJ1-1; unclear D gene. V was trimmed by 0 bases and J by 1 base, leaving 4 bases between them. CDR1 is SGHRS, CDR2 YFSETQ, per germline. The CDR3 covers 13 residues.

This chain connects TRBV24-1 to TRBJ2-5, with 9 bases that match TRBD1. The V gene's germline CDR1 is KGHDR and CDR2 SFDVKD. This CDR3 region has 16 residues. The J segment lost 2 bases and the V segment lost 0 bases, leaving 3 bases of the junction unmatched. CDR3 in amino acids: CATSDLRTGEQETQYF. CDR3 bases: TGTGCCACCAGTGATTTGCGGACAGGGGAGCAAGAGACCCAGTACTTC.